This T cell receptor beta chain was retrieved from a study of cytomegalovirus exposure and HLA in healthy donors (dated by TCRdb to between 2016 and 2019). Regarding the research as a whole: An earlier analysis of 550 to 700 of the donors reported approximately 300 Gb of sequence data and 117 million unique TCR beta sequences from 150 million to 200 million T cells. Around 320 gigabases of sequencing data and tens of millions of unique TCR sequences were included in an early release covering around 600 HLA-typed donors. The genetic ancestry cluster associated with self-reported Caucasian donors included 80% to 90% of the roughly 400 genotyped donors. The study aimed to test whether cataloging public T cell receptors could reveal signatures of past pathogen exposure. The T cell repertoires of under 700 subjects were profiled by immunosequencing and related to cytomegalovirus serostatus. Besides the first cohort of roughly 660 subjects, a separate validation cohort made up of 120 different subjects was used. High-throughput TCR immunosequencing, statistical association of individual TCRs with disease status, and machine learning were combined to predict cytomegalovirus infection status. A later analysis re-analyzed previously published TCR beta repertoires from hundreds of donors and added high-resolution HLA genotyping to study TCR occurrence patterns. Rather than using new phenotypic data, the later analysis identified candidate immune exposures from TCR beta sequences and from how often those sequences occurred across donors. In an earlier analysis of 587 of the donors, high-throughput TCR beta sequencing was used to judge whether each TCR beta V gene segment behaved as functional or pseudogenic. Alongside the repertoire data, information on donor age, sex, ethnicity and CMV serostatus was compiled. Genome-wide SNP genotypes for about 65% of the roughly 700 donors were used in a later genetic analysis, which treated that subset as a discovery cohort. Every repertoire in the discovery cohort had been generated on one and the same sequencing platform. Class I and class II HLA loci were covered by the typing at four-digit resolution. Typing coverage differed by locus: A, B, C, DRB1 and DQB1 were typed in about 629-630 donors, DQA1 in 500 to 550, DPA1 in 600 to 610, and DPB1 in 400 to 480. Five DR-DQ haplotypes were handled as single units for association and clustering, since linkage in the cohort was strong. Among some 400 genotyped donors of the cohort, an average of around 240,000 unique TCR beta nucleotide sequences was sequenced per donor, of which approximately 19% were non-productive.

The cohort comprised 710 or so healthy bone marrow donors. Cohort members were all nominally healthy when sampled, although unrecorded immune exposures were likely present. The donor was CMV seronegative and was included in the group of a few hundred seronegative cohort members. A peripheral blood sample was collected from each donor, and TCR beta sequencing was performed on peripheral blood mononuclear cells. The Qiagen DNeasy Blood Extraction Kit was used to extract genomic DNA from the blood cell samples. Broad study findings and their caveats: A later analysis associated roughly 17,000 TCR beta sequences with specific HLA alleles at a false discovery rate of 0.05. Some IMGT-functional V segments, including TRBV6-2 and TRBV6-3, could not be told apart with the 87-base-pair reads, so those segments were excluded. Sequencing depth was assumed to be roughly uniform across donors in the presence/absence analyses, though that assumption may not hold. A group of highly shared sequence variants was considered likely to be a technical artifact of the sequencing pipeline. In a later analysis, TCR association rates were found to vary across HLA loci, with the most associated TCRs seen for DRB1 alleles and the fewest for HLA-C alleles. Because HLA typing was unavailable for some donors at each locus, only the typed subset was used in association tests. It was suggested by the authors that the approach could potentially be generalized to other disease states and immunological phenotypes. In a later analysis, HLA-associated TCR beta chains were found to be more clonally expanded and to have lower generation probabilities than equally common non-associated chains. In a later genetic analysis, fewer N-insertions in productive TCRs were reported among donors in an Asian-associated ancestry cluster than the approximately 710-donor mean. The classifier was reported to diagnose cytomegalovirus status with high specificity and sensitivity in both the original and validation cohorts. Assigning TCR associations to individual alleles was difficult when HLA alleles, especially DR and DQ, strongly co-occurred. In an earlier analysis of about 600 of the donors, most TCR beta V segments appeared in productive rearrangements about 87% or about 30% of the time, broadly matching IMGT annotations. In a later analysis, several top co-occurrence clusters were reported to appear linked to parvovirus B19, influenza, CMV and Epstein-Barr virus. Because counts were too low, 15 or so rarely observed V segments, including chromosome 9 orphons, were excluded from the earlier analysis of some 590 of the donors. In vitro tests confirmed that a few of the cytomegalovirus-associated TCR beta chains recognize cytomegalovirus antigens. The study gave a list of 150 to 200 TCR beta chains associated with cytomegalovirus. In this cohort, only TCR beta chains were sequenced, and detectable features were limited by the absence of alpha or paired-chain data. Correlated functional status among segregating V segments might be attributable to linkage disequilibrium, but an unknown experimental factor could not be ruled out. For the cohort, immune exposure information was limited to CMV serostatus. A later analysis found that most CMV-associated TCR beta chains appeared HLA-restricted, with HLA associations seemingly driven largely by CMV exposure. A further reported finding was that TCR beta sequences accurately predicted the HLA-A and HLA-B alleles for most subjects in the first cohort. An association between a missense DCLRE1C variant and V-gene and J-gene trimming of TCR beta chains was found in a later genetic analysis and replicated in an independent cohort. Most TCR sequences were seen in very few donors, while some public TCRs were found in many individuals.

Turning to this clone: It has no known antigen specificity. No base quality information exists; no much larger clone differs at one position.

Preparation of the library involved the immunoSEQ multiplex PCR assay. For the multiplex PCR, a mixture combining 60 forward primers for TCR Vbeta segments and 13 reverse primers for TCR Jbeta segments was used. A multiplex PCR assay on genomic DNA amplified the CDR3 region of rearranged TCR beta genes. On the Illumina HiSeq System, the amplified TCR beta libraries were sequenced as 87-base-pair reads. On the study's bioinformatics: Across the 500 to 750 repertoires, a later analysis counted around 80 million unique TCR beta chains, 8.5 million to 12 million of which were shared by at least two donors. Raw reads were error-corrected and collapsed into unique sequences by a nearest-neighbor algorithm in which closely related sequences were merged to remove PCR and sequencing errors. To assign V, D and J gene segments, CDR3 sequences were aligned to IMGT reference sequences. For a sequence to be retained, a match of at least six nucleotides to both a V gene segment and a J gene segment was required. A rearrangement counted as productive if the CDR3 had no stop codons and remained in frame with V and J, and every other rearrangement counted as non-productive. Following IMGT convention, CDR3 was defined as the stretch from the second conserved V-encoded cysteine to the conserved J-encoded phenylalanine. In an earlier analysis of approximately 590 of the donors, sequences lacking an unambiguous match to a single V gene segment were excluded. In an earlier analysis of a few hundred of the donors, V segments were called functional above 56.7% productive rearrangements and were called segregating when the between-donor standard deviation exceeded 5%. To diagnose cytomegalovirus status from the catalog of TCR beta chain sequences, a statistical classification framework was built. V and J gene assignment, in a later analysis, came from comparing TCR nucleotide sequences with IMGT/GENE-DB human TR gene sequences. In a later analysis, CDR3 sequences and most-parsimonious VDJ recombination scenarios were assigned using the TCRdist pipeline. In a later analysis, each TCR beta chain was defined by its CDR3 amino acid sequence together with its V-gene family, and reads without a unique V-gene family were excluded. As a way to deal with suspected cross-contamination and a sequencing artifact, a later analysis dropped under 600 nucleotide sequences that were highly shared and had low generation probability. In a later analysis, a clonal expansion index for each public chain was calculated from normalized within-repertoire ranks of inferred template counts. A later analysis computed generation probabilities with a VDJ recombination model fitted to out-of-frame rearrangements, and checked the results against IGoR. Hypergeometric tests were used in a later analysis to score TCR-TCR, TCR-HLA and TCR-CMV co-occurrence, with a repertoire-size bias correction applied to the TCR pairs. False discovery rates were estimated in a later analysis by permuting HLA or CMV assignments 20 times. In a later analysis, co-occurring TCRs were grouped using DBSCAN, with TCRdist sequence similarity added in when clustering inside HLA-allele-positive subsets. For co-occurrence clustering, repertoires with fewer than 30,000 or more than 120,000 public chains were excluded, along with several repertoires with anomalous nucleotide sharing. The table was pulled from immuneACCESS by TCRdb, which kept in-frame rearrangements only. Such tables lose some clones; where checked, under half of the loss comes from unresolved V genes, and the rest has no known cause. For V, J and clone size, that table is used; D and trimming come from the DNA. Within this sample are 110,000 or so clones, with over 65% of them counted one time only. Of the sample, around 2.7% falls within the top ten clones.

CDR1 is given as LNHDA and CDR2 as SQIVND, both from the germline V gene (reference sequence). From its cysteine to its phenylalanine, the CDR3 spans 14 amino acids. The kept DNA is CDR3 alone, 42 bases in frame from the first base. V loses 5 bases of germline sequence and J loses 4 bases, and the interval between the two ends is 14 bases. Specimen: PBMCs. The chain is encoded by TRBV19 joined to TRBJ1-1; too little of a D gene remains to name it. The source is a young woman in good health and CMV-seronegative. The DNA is TGTGCCAGTAGTCAAGAACATCCTTTCACTGAAGCTTTCTTT. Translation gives CASSQEHPFTEAFF.